A single sample is the source of the 14 T cell receptor beta chains below, sequenced in a study of cytomegalovirus exposure and HLA in healthy donors. PCR primers comprised 60 Vbeta and 13 Jbeta primers. The assay was immunoSEQ multiplex PCR, and TCRdb's table has in-frame clones only and misses some. The table includes about 200,000 clones, about 83% detected once. Specimen: PBMCs. All receptors derive from a girl aged 5 to 17 in good health and CMV-seronegative.

This clone came up once. The chain recombines TRBV5-1 with TRBJ2-1, with TRBD2 matching over 16 bases. CDR1 SGHRS and CDR2 YFSETQ come from the germline V gene. The CDR3 is 19 amino acids. The junction had 5 bases not matched to a gene; V was cut back by 1 base and J by 1 base. The CDR3 coding sequence is TGCGCCAGCAGCTTGTCCGGGACTAGCGGGGGGGCATCCTACAATGAGCAGTTCTTC. Its translation: CASSLSGTSGGASYNEQFF. The whole variable domain, remainder taken from reference TRBV5-1 and TRBJ2-1, is KAGVTQTPRYLIKTRGQQVTLSCSPISGHRSVSWYQQTPGQGLQFLFEYFSETQRNKGNFPGRFSGRQFSNSRSEMNVSTLELGDSALYLCASSLSGTSGGASYNEQFFGPGTRLTVL.

The CDR3 DNA reads as TGTGCCAGCAGTTACTCGGGCGGACAGATCGCTTTCTTT. This translates into CASSYSGGQIAFF. The chain combines TRBV6-6 with TRBJ1-1, with a possible D match to TRBD1 (6 bases). V shed 0 bases and J shed 11 bases, with 13 bases lying between them. The CDR3 is 13 amino acids. Germline CDR1 is MNHNY and CDR2 is SVGAGI (reference sequence).

This chain links TRBV14 with TRBJ2-3; a possible D gene is TRBD1 (5 bases). CDR3 length: 13 amino acids. In germline, CDR1 is SGHDN, CDR2 FVKESK. Trimming cost V 1 base and J 13 bases, with 15 bases left between them. The DNA of the CDR3 is TGTGCCAGCAGCCAAGTTTGGGGCAGACGAGAGTATTTT. Its translation: CASSQVWGRREYF.

DNA of the CDR3: TGCGCCAGCAGCTTGGCAAGTGGCGCGGACTATGGCTACACCTTC. It specifies CASSLASGADYGYTF. The chain recombines TRBV5-1 with TRBJ1-2; D is ambiguous. This CDR3 comprises 15 residues. Germline loops: CDR1 SGHRS, CDR2 YFSETQ. Between the trimmed V and J ends, which lost 0 bases and 3 bases, there was a span of 12 bases. Supplemented by reference TRBV5-1 and TRBJ1-2, the full variable domain reads KAGVTQTPRYLIKTRGQQVTLSCSPISGHRSVSWYQQTPGQGLQFLFEYFSETQRNKGNFPGRFSGRQFSNSRSEMNVSTLELGDSALYLCASSLASGADYGYTFGSGTRLTVV.

In this sample, this clone turned up a few times. The J gene is TRBJ1-3, the V gene TRBV5-1, with D possibly TRBD1 on 6 matching bases. Germline assignment: CDR1 SGHRS and CDR2 YFSETQ. Trimming took off 4 bases at V and 2 bases at J, with 10 bases between the two ends. CDR3 length: 14 residues. The CDR3 DNA sequence: TGCGCCAGCAGCCCTAGACAGGCTGGAAACACCATATATTTT. Protein sequence: CASSPRQAGNTIYF.

The rearrangement uses TRBV7-2 and TRBJ1-6, with 7 bases lining up with TRBD1. Trimming removed 1 base from V and 0 bases from J; junction bases left unmatched: 6. The CDR3 runs 18 residues. CDR1 is SGHTA, CDR2 FQGNSA, per germline. The CDR3 DNA sequence: TGTGCCAGCAGCTTAGAGTACGCAGGGGGCTCCTATAATTCACCCCTCCACTTT. Its protein product is CASSLEYAGGSYNSPLHF.

This chain connects TRBV11-3 to TRBJ2-7; 10 positions agree with TRBD1. Germline V gene data show CDR1 as SGHNT and CDR2 as YENEEA. The CDR3 contains 14 residues. Trimming at V came to 5 bases and at J to 3 bases, leaving 4 bases not matched to a gene. CDR3: CASSDRDRGYEQYF. CDR3 coding DNA: TGTGCCAGCAGCGACCGGGACAGGGGCTACGAGCAGTACTTC.

This chain connects TRBV30 to TRBJ2-3; possible D gene TRBD1, 6 bases. Trimming took 3 bases from V and 1 from J, leaving 14 bases between them. The CDR3 runs to 15 residues. Germline CDR1 is GTSNPN and CDR2 is SVGIG (reference sequence). The CDR3 DNA follows: TGTGCCTGGAGAACAGGGTCGAGGGGCACAGATACGCAGTATTTT. This codes for CAWRTGSRGTDTQYF.

This chain links TRBV5-6 with TRBJ1-6, with 8 bases lining up with TRBD1. V gave up 2 bases and J gave up 0 bases; unmatched junction bases: 10. Per germline, CDR1 SGHDT and CDR2 YYEEEE. The length of the CDR3 is 19 residues. The CDR3 bases are TGTGCCAGCAGCTTCCGACAGGGGATCAGGAGCTCCTATAATTCACCCCTCCACTTT. Protein product: CASSFRQGIRSSYNSPLHF.

The chain is built from TRBV6-4 and TRBJ1-5, with D possibly being TRBD1 (6 bases). The V end lost 10 bases, the J end lost 2 bases, and 15 bases lay between the germline ends. CDR1 MRHNA and CDR2 SNTAGT come from the germline V gene. The CDR3 extends over 14 amino acids. The CDR3 spells CAISDRQGNQPQHF. DNA of the CDR3: TGTGCCATCTCGGACCGACAGGGCAATCAGCCCCAGCATTTT.

This clone was detected only a few times. The chain recombines TRBV5-4 with TRBJ1-1; a possible D gene is TRBD1 (6 bases). CDR3 length: 14 amino acids. V dropped 3 bases and J dropped 6 bases, with 15 bases sitting between them. The germline gives CDR1 SGHNT, CDR2 YYREEE (reference sequence). In DNA, the CDR3 is TGTGCCAGCAGCTCCCGGGCCCCAGGGGCTGAAGCTTTCTTT. It yields the protein CASSSRAPGAEAFF.

The V and J genes are TRBV5-1 and TRBJ1-2; 10 bases agree with TRBD1. V lost 3 bases and J lost 8; bases outside the gene matches: 10. Germline values: CDR1 SGHRS, CDR2 YFSETQ. The CDR3 is made up of 15 amino acids. CDR3 sequence reads: CASSSRQGALQGYTF. CDR3 nucleotide sequence: TGCGCCAGCAGCTCGAGACAGGGGGCTCTTCAGGGCTACACCTTC.

In this sample, this clone turned up a few times. This sequence joins TRBV30 and TRBJ1-2, with D tentatively TRBD1 (5 bases). V lost 5 bases and J lost 8, with 15 bases in between. The CDR3 contains 12 residues. CDR1 is GTSNPN and CDR2 is SVGIG in the germline V gene (reference sequence). The CDR3 is CAWGSGMGGYTF. The CDR3 DNA reads as TGTGCCTGGGGTTCAGGGATGGGCGGCTACACCTTC.

V gene TRBV9 combines with J gene TRBJ1-5; 10 positions agree with TRBD1. V shed 4 bases and J 6 bases; nucleotides not matched to a gene: 4. The germline CDR1 and CDR2 sequences are SGDLS and YYNGEE. The CDR3 covers 14 residues. The DNA for the CDR3 is TGTGCCAGCAGCACAGGACAGGGGGGTCAGCCCCAGCATTTT. Protein: CASSTGQGGQPQHF.